This T cell receptor beta chain was sequenced in a study of vaccination and CD4 T cells after COVID-19 (dated by TCRdb to the early 2020s). Regarding the study in general: The convalescent cohort included six males and four females, with two Hispanic individuals, seven Caucasians, two Asians and one multiracial person. Participants received two doses of either the Pfizer-BioNTech BNT162b2 vaccine (n=8) or the Moderna mRNA-1273 vaccine (n=2). The time from the second vaccine dose to post-vaccine blood sampling had a median of around 72 days and ranged from about 12 to 250 days. Control cultures received a CEFX viral epitope pool as the positive control, an HIV-1 Nef peptide pool as the negative control, or no peptide. Post-COVID blood samples from convalescent patients were collected a median of about 110 days after diagnosis, with a range of roughly 35 to 180 days. In some eleven COVID-19 convalescent patients and a handful of infection-naive healthy vaccine recipients, researchers compared the spike-specific CD4+ TCR repertoire from before mRNA vaccination with the repertoire from after. For stimulating the cultures, overlapping spike peptide pools were used, derived from SARS-CoV-2 as well as from the common cold coronaviruses HCoV-NL63, HCoV-OC43 and HCoV-229E. Study-wide conclusions, independent of this receptor: Although the median number of SARS-CoV-2-reactive clonotypes went up from more than 20 after infection to 30 to 45 after vaccination, the increase was not significant. In convalescent patients, nearly all vaccine-specific clones (304 of 307) were found to be mono-reactive for SARS-CoV-2 spike rather than cross-reactive with common cold coronaviruses. Relatively few convalescent patients were included in the study, and early timepoints after natural infection were not analyzed. Among the post-vaccine SARS-CoV-2-reactive clones in convalescent patients, a median about 86% showed up only after vaccination, which suggests vaccine-specific priming.

The germline V gene yields KGHDR for CDR1 and SFDVKD for CDR2. The CDR3 numbers 15 residues from cysteine through phenylalanine. Only the CDR3 region is kept as DNA, spanning 45 bases read in frame from base 1. V lost 7 bases and J lost 0 bases, and the count of bases not matched to a germline gene is 5. The sample's treatment or condition label, in plain terms: roughly 11-day PBMC culture with coronavirus spike peptide pools or control peptides (ViraFEST assay). To expand antigen-specific T cells with peptide pools and then pick out the expanded clonotypes through TCR sequencing, the study relied on the ViraFEST assay. The absence of prior SARS-CoV-2 infection in healthy vaccine recipients was confirmed by negative nucleocapsid antibody tests before and after vaccination. Each well held 2.2 million or so PBMCs cultured with approximately 10 ug/ml peptide pools in IMDM containing around 5% human AB serum and about 10 IU/ml IL-2. On days 3 and 7, half of the culture medium was replaced with fresh IL-2-containing medium. After around 11 days of culture, CD4+ T cells were isolated by negative selection using the EasySep CD4+ T cell isolation kit. Ficoll-Paque Plus gradient centrifugation was used to isolate PBMCs from whole blood, and the isolated PBMCs were then either used fresh or cryopreserved at -140C. Culture conditions were generally each tested in triplicate wells.

Library generation was performed with PCR. TCR sequencing of DNA from cultured CD4+ T cells used the Oncomine TCR Beta short-read assay at the Johns Hopkins FTIC core. Genomic DNA was extracted from the cultured CD4+ T cells with the QIAamp micro DNA kit. The Oncomine TCR Beta libraries from cultured CD4+ T cells were pooled using unique dual indexes and then sequenced on an Illumina iSeq 100. Turning to the authors' computational methods: Non-productive sequences were removed, and CDR3s not starting with C, not ending with F or W, or shorter than 7 amino acids were discarded. The MANAFEST web application identified antigen-specific clonotypes by comparing peptide-stimulated wells against reference wells and other culture wells. An FDR below 0.05, an odds ratio above 5, and a productive frequency above 0.1% in at least two of three replicate wells were required for clones to be considered positive. A clonotype was classed as cross-reactive if the clonotype showed significant expansion both in SARS-CoV-2 spike wells and in at least one common cold coronavirus spike condition. Using R version 3.6.1, CDR3 homology was evaluated through Levenshtein distances (stringdist) along with unrooted phylogenetic trees (ape). TCRdb reprocessing: public reads trimmed at Q25 with fastp, clones called with MiXCR, in-frame beta chains kept. A single entry per CDR3 protein holds the most common genes and DNA from its merged rows. The V and J calls and clone size come from TCRdb's table, not from the authors' own analysis. This sample holds about 23,000 distinct CDR3 sequences; around 45% were observed only once. Of the sample, roughly 19% is held by the ten largest clones.

Comment on this clonotype: Its antigen specificity is not known. One base away there is no much larger clone; base qualities are not given.

This chain is built from TRBV24-1 and TRBJ2-1; TRBD2 lines up with 7 middle nucleotides. The source of this sequence is a human donor who received a COVID-19 vaccine. The specimen was CD4+ T cells from blood, cultured in vitro, collected before SARS-CoV-2 vaccination. In nucleotide form, the sequence is TGTGCCACCAGGGGGAGGGGCAGCTCCTACAATGAGCAGTTCTTC. The resulting protein is CATRGRGSSYNEQFF.